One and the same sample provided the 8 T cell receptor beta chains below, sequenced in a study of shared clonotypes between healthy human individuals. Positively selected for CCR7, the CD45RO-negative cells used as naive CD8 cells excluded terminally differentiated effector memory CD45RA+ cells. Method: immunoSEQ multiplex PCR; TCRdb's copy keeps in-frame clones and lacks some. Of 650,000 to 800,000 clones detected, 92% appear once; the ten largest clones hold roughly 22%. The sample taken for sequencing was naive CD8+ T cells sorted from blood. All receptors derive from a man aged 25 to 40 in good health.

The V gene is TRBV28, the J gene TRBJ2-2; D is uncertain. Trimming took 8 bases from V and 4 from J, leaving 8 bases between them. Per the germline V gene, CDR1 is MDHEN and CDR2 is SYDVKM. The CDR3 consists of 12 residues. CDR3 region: CASSDSTGELFF. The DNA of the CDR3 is TGTGCCAGCTCCGACTCCACCGGGGAGCTGTTTTTT.

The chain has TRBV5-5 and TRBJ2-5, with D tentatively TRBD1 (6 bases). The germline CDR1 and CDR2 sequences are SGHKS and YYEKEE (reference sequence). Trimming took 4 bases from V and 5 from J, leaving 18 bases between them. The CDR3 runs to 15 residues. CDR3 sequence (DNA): TGTGCCAGCAGCCCAGGCCCACAGGGAGAGGAGACCCAGTACTTC. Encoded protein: CASSPGPQGEETQYF.

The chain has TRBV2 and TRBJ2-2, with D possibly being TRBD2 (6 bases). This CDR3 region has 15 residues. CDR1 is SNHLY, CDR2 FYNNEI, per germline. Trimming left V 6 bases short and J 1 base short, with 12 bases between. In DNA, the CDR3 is TGTGCCAGCAGCCCAAGGAGGGGGAACACCGGGGAGCTGTTTTTT. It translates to CASSPRRGNTGELFF.

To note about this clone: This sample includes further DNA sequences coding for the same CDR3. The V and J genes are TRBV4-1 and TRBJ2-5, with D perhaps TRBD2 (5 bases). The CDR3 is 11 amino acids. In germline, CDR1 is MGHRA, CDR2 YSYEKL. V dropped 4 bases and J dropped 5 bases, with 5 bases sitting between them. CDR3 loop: CASSRGETQYF. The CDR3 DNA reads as TGCGCCAGCAGCCGAGGGGAGACCCAGTACTTC.

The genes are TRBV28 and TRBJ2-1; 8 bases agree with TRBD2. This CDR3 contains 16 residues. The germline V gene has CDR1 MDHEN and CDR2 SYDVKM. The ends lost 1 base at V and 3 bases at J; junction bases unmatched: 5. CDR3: CASSLSTSAYYNEQFF. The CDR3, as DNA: TGTGCCAGCAGTTTATCGACTAGCGCTTACTACAATGAGCAGTTCTTC.

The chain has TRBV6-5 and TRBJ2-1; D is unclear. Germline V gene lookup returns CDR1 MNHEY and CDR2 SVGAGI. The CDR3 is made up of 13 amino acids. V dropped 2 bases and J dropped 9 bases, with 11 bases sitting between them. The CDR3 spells CASSYGIWGEQFF. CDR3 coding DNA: TGTGCCAGCAGTTACGGAATCTGGGGTGAGCAGTTCTTC.

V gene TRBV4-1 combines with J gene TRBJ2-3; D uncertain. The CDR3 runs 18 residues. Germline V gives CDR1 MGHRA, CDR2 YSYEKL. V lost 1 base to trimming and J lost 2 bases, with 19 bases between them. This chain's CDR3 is CASSQVTYSGQDTDTQYF. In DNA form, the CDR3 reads TGCGCCAGCAGCCAAGTGACCTATAGTGGGCAAGACACAGATACGCAGTATTTT.

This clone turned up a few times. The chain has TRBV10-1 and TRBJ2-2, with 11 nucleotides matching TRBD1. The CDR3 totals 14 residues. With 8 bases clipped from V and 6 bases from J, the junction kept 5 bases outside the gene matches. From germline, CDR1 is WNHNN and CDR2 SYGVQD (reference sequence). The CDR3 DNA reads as TGCGCCAGCCAGGGACAGGGGGGATCCGGGGAGCTGTTTTTT. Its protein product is CASQGQGGSGELFF.